This TCR beta chain derives from a study of identifying expanded T cells in peripheral blood. Study results and limitations: Approximately 1.1 clones differed between technical replicates, versus about 16 and 19 over time.

The length of the CDR3 is 19 residues. Healthy donors had no documented immune events, such as infections, while sampled. Turning to this clone: Its specificity is not known.

The repertoire was sequenced with immunoSEQ multiplex PCR; TCRdb's copy has only in-frame clones and lacks some. The data contain around 100,000 clones, 85% to 90% of them singletons. The TCR originated in a person aged 18 to 75 in good health. The chain recombines TRBV21-1 with TRBJ1-1; whether TRBD1, the table's D call, matches the DNA was not checked. TRBV21-1 is classified as a pseudogene. Source material: blood. The CDR3 coding sequence is TGTGCCAGCAGCCCTGGCGAGGTTGACAGTACACAAATGAACACTGAAGCTTTCTTT. Its translation: CASSPGEVDSTQMNTEAFF.